This T cell receptor beta chain came from a study of shared clonotypes between healthy human individuals. Across the whole study: CD4 naive and memory got three plates each, CD8 naive two, CD8 memory one.

TCRdb's table, derived via immunoSEQ multiplex PCR, lists solely in-frame clones and lacks some. The table lists about 550,000 clones, over 95% of them singletons. CDR1 and CDR2 from the germline V gene are ENHRY and SYGVKD. The CDR3 has 17 residues. V was cut by 1 base and J by 0 bases, with 13 bases left in between. It was CD45RO-negative cells, positively selected for CCR7, that made up naive CD8 cells, with terminally differentiated effector memory CD45RA+ cells excluded. Sequencing used naive CD8+ T cells sorted from blood. The receptor comes from a woman aged 25 to 45 in good health. The chain joins TRBV10-3 to TRBJ2-1; D perhaps matches TRBD2 (7 bases). The CDR3 region is CAISELGRGHSYNEQFF. CDR3 nucleotides: TGTGCCATCAGTGAGTTGGGGCGGGGGCACTCCTACAATGAGCAGTTCTTC.